Here is one T cell receptor beta chain with its context. CDR3 size: 10 residues. V lost 6 bases, J lost 7 bases, and 10 bases lay in between. The germline CDR1 and CDR2 sequences are DFQATT and SNEGSKA (reference sequence). These data belong to a study of cytomegalovirus exposure and HLA in healthy donors. Both 60 Vbeta primers and 13 Jbeta primers went into the PCR. Clones were read by immunoSEQ multiplex PCR, and TCRdb kept only the in-frame ones, dropping some. The sample lists 150,000 to 200,000 clones; 65% to 85% were seen once. This receptor was taken from a man between 18 and 35 years old in good health and CMV-seronegative. Sequencing was carried out using PBMCs. V is TRBV20-1 and J is TRBJ2-7; D may be TRBD2 (6 bases). This CDR3 reads CSATSSEQYF. The CDR3, as DNA: TGCAGTGCCACTAGCAGTGAGCAGTACTTC.